The source of this TCR beta chain is a study of brain T cells in children with intractable seizures. Libraries were prepared by immunoSEQ multiplex PCR; TCRdb keeps only in-frame clonotypes and omits some of them. The data contain fewer than 150,000 clones, 94% of them singletons. Sequencing was limited to surgery cases with top T cell transcript signatures in brain tissue. Before surgery, patients took at least one anti-epileptic drug. The study, taken as a whole, reports: Viral specificity was inferred only from CDR3 similarity; HCMV serostatus was unknown. Clones missing pre-surgery may reflect undersampling of that blood sample.

CDR1 and CDR2 (germline): SGHDN, FVKESK. V lost 5 bases, J lost 1 base, and 8 bases lay in between. CDR3 length: 13 amino acids. Comments on this clone: Its matching antigen is unknown.

Sequencing used peripheral blood, obtained at surgery. The sequence was obtained from a boy younger than two with hemimegalencephaly and intractable seizures. The chain couples TRBV14 to TRBJ1-1; D remains ambiguous. Here the CDR3 reads CASSLERNTEAFF. CDR3 nucleotides: TGTGCCAGCAGCTTAGAGAGGAACACTGAAGCTTTCTTT. The full variable domain, in which reference TRBV14 and TRBJ1-1 provide the parts outside the CDR3, is EAGVTQFPSHSVIEKGQTVTLRCDPISGHDNLYWYRRVMGKEIKFLLHFVKESKQDESGMPNNRFLAERTGGTYSTLKVQPAELEDSGVYFCASSLERNTEAFFGQGTRLTVV.